This T cell receptor (beta chain) derives from a study of CD8+ T cells in alopecia areata. Following RNA extraction, reverse transcription yielded cDNA that acted as the sequencing template. TCRdb's copy holds only in-frame clones and misses some; the assay was immunoSEQ multiplex PCR. The sample carries approximately 150,000 clones, approximately 60% recorded once. The CDR3 totals 15 residues. Between the trimmed V and J ends, which lost 2 bases and 5 bases, there was a span of 12 bases. Germline values: CDR1 SGHVS, CDR2 FQNEAQ. The sample taken for sequencing was CD4+ T cells sorted from blood. The sequence derives from a human donor in good health. The gene calls are TRBV7-8 and TRBJ2-2, with D unclear. CDR3 nucleotides: TGTGCCAGCAGCTTATTTACCCCCGGGACCGGGGAGCTGTTTTTT. As protein: CASSLFTPGTGELFF.